Listed below are T cell receptor beta chains from one sample, sequenced in a study of shared clonotypes between healthy human individuals. Method: immunoSEQ multiplex PCR; TCRdb's copy keeps in-frame clones and lacks some. The table includes 2 million to 2.5 million clones, almost 96% detected once. Sequences were obtained from naive CD4+ T cells sorted from blood. The receptors here all came from a young man in good health. Both conserved end residues are part of each CDR3. A D gene is named only where the DNA matches it firmly. Clone size appears in some rows only: once, few, many, or a class for an expanded clone.

clone_size	d_call	j_call	v_call	cdr3_aa	cdr3_nt
.	TRBD2	TRBJ2-2	TRBV10-3	CATQGTSPGTGELFF	TGTGCCACCCAAGGGACTAGCCCGGGCACCGGGGAGCTGTTTTTT
few	.	TRBJ1-5	TRBV5-1	CASSLEGVSNQPQHF	TGCGCCAGCAGCTTGGAGGGGGTCAGCAATCAGCCCCAGCATTTT
.	TRBD1	TRBJ1-1	TRBV27	CASSSPGRGRGTEAFF	TGTGCCAGCAGTTCCCCCGGGAGGGGGCGAGGCACTGAAGCTTTCTTT
.	.	TRBJ2-7	TRBV5-1	CASSLGGRNSYEQYF	TGCGCCAGCAGCTTGGGGGGACGGAACTCCTACGAGCAGTACTTC
.	.	TRBJ2-3	TRBV6-5	CASGRGQKDGTQYF	TGTGCCAGCGGCCGAGGACAGAAGGACGGTACGCAGTATTTT
.	TRBD1	TRBJ2-7	TRBV19	CASSWGQGNTYEQYF	TGTGCCAGTAGCTGGGGACAGGGGAACACCTACGAGCAGTACTTC
.	TRBD2	TRBJ2-1	TRBV11-3	CASSRTSKNNEQFF	TGTGCCAGCAGCCGGACTAGCAAAAACAATGAGCAGTTCTTC
.	TRBD2	TRBJ2-2	TRBV4-3	CASSSGTSDLTGELFF	TGCGCCAGCAGCTCCGGGACTAGCGACCTTACCGGGGAGCTGTTTTTT
.	.	TRBJ1-5	TRBV5-1	CASSPEAWGNQPQHF	TGCGCCAGCAGCCCTGAGGCTTGGGGCAATCAGCCCCAGCATTTT
.	.	TRBJ1-3	TRBV6-5	CASSYDSGNTIYF	TGTGCCAGCAGTTATGATTCTGGAAACACCATATATTTT
once	TRBD2	TRBJ2-1	TRBV2	CASRSPASGGPRSYNEQFF	TGTGCCAGCAGGTCCCCGGCTAGCGGGGGGCCCCGAAGCTACAATGAGCAGTTCTTC
once	.	TRBJ1-5	TRBV30	CAWSVGAGNQPQHF	TGTGCCTGGAGTGTAGGGGCAGGGAATCAGCCCCAGCATTTT
.	.	TRBJ1-6	TRBV5-4	CASSLDGFLHSPLHF	TGTGCCAGCAGCTTGGATGGGTTTCTCCATTCACCCCTCCACTTT
.	.	TRBJ2-7	TRBV6-6	CASSYFSASYEQYF	TGTGCCAGCAGTTACTTTAGCGCCAGCTACGAGCAGTACTTC
.	TRBD1	TRBJ1-2	TRBV9	CASSGTRGTGTYGYTF	TGTGCCAGCAGCGGGACCCGAGGGACAGGGACCTATGGCTACACCTTC